Below are 8 T cell receptor beta chains sequenced from a single sample in a study of blood T cell repertoires in COVID-19. This table comes from immunoSEQ multiplex PCR, and its TCRdb copy is limited to in-frame clones, with some not included. Among roughly 68,000 clones listed, approximately 78% were seen once. The sequenced material came from peripheral blood. The receptors derive from a human donor in a cohort sampled during active COVID-19.

The rearrangement links TRBV4-2 to TRBJ2-3, with D maybe TRBD2 (5 bases). The CDR3 is made up of 13 amino acids. Germline V gene data show CDR1 as LGHNA and CDR2 as YNFKEQ. V gave up 3 bases and J gave up 3 bases, with 7 bases separating them. CDR3 sequence (DNA): TGTGCCAGCAGCCATCGGAGGACAGATACGCAGTATTTT. It encodes CASSHRRTDTQYF.

This clone was recorded once. The rearrangement uses TRBV24-1 and TRBJ2-6; D not resolved. Trimming shortened V by 3 bases and J by 1 base, and 6 bases separated the two germline ends. The CDR3 sequence is 15 residues long. Germline-derived CDR1 and CDR2 are KGHDR and SFDVKD. The CDR3 DNA reads as TGTGCCACCAGTGATCCCACTTCTGGGGCCAACGTCCTGACTTTC. Translated: CATSDPTSGANVLTF.

The gene calls are TRBV6-5 and TRBJ2-4; 11 nucleotides agree with TRBD2. Trimming removed 9 bases from V and 7 bases from J; junction bases left unmatched: 11. CDR1 and CDR2 (germline): MNHEY, SVGAGI. CDR3 length: 15 residues. CDR3 region: CASREGASGRNIQYF. CDR3 bases: TGTGCCAGTCGTGAGGGGGCTAGCGGGAGGAACATTCAGTACTTC.

This sequence joins TRBV6-1 and TRBJ2-7, with 11 bases identical to TRBD2. The germline V gene has CDR1 MNHNS and CDR2 SASEGT. The CDR3 has 16 residues. The ends lost 0 bases at V and 3 bases at J; junction bases unmatched: 4. CDR3 nucleotide sequence: TGTGCCAGCAGTGAAGCTCTAGCGGGAGGCGGCTACGAGCAGTACTTC. This translates into CASSEALAGGGYEQYF.

The chain links TRBV7-9 to TRBJ2-2; TRBD2 is a possible D gene (6 bases). Trimming left V 5 bases short and J 7 bases short, with 14 bases between. This CDR3 spans 14 amino acids. Germline V gene data show CDR1 as SEHNR and CDR2 as FQNEAQ (reference sequence). The CDR3 sequence: CASSPSGGDGELFF. The CDR3 bases are TGTGCCAGCAGCCCAAGTGGCGGGGACGGGGAGCTGTTTTTT.

This chain links TRBV28 with TRBJ2-7; 8 nucleotides line up with TRBD1. In germline, CDR1 is MDHEN, CDR2 SYDVKM. CDR3 size: 13 residues. V lost 6 bases to trimming and J lost 5 bases; unmatched junction nucleotides: 6. The chain's CDR3 is CASSQGQGDEQYF. The CDR3 DNA sequence: TGTGCCAGCAGCCAAGGACAGGGCGACGAGCAGTACTTC.

The genes are TRBV7-2 and TRBJ2-5; the D gene is possibly TRBD1 (6 bases). The CDR3 totals 15 residues. The V end lost 4 bases, the J end lost 3 bases, and 15 bases lay between the germline ends. Germline V lookup: CDR1 SGHTA, CDR2 FQGNSA. CDR3 sequence: CASSSTGTTKETQYF. CDR3 DNA sequence: TGTGCCAGCAGCTCCACCGGGACAACGAAAGAGACCCAGTACTTC.

This chain uses TRBV9 with TRBJ2-3, with D possibly being TRBD2 (7 bases). Germline V lookup: CDR1 SGDLS, CDR2 YYNGEE. The CDR3 extends over 18 amino acids. Trimming pared 0 bases from V and 5 bases from J, leaving 22 bases between. As DNA, the CDR3 is TGTGCCAGCAGCGTAGAGGGGGGGCAATTCAATCATGGAGATACGCAGTATTTT. It yields the protein CASSVEGGQFNHGDTQYF.